One and the same sample provided the 11 T cell receptor beta chains below, sequenced in a study of early T cells in non-severe SARS-CoV-2 infection. MiXCR, run by TCRdb on the 5' RACE reads, gives a single entry per CDR3 protein. Here the sample spans tens of thousands of distinct CDR3 sequences, roughly 9.9% being singletons. Material for sequencing was whole blood. Every receptor here comes from an adult who was a healthcare worker with PCR-confirmed SARS-CoV-2 infection or an uninfected control (not recorded which).

At least ten counts were recorded for this clonotype. V is TRBV20-1 and J is TRBJ2-5; no definite D call. Trimming pared 0 bases from V and 2 bases from J, leaving 10 bases between. This CDR3 region has 14 residues. The germline V gene has CDR1 DFQATT and CDR2 SNEGSKA (reference sequence). CDR3 coding DNA: TGCAGTGCTAGAGAGTATAGGGAACAAGAGACCCAGTACTTC. This codes for CSAREYREQETQYF.

This clonotype has just a few counts. The chain links TRBV28 to TRBJ2-7; maybe TRBD1 (5 bases). Between the trimmed V and J ends, which lost 5 bases and 6 bases, there was a span of 14 bases. This CDR3 has 13 amino acids. Germline CDR1 MDHEN, CDR2 SYDVKM. The CDR3 region is CASSLLSQGEQYF. CDR3 sequence (DNA): TGTGCCAGCAGTCTGCTCTCCCAGGGCGAGCAGTACTTC.

The chain employs TRBV29-1 and TRBJ1-2; TRBD1 is a possible D gene (5 bases). Germline V gene data show CDR1 as SQVTM and CDR2 as ANQGSEA. The CDR3 is made up of 11 amino acids. Trimming removed 1 base at V and 6 bases at J, with 6 bases between. The CDR3 loop is CSVEGGNGYTF. The CDR3 DNA follows: TGCAGCGTTGAAGGGGGCAATGGCTACACCTTC.

This clonotype was counted ten times or more. The chain couples TRBV20-1 to TRBJ2-1; 9 bases align to TRBD2. The CDR3 has 14 residues. The V segment lost 6 bases and the J segment 7 bases; nucleotides outside the gene matches: 10. Germline V gene sequence: CDR1 DFQATT, CDR2 SNEGSKA (reference sequence). The CDR3, as DNA: TGCAGTGCGGCCGGGACTAGCATCGGGAATGAGCAGTTCTTC. Amino acid sequence: CSAAGTSIGNEQFF.

This clonotype has ten or more counts. The chain is built from TRBV20-1 and TRBJ2-3; TRBD2 agrees at 13 bases. Trimming at V came to 3 bases and at J to 1 base, leaving 7 bases not matched to a gene. There are 17 residues in the CDR3. The germline V gene encodes CDR1 DFQATT and CDR2 SNEGSKA (reference sequence). DNA for the CDR3: TGCAGTGCTAGGACTAGCGGGGGGCGCTTTGGCACAGATACGCAGTATTTT. Protein product: CSARTSGGRFGTDTQYF.

This clonotype was observed at least ten times. The V and J genes are TRBV7-8 and TRBJ2-1; the D gene is possibly TRBD2 (6 bases). This CDR3 has 16 amino acids. The V and J ends lost 7 bases and 5 bases respectively, with 21 bases between them. Germline CDR1 and CDR2: SGHVS and FQNEAQ. CDR3 residues: CASTLGTWVANNEQFF. In nucleotides, the CDR3 is TGTGCCAGCACCTTGGGGACTTGGGTCGCTAACAATGAGCAGTTCTTC.

This clonotype has at least ten counts. This rearrangement joins TRBV29-1 to TRBJ2-1; the D is unclear. Germline values: CDR1 SQVTM, CDR2 ANQGSEA. The CDR3 covers 13 residues. Trimming took 3 bases from V and 4 from J, leaving 10 bases between them. This CDR3 is CSVEWTEYNEQFF. The CDR3 region has the DNA TGCAGCGTTGAGTGGACGGAGTACAATGAGCAGTTCTTC.

This clonotype was seen repeatedly, ten times or more. The chain has TRBV20-1 and TRBJ1-1; weak D call: TRBD1 (5 bases). Per germline, CDR1 DFQATT and CDR2 SNEGSKA (reference sequence). The CDR3 loop spans 15 amino acids. Trimming cost V 5 bases and J 5 bases, with 21 bases left between them. CDR3 residues: CSAGTNRRISTEAFF. DNA for the CDR3: TGCAGTGCTGGAACTAACAGGCGTATAAGTACTGAAGCTTTCTTT.

The chain uses TRBV29-1 and TRBJ1-4, with a tentative D call TRBD1 (5 bases). V was shortened by 4 bases and J by 8 bases, with 14 bases between the two germline ends. Germline V gives CDR1 SQVTM, CDR2 ANQGSEA. This CDR3 has 13 residues. The CDR3 nucleotides read TGCAGCGTTGGGCAGGGAGAGGGAGAAAAACTGTTTTTT. Its translation is CSVGQGEGEKLFF. Supplemented by reference TRBV29-1 and TRBJ1-4, the full variable domain reads SAVISQKPSRDICQRGTSLTIQCQVDSQVTMMFWYRQQPGQSLTLIATANQGSEATYESGFVIDKFPISRPNLTFSTLTVSNMSPEDSSIYLCSVGQGEGEKLFFGSGTQLSVL.

This clonotype has only a few counts. The CDR3 spells CASSEDRAETQYF. The CDR3, as DNA: TGTGCCAGCAGTGAGGACAGGGCGGAGACCCAGTACTTC. This chain joins TRBV2 and TRBJ2-5; 8 nucleotides line up with TRBD1. Trimming cost V 3 bases and J 5 bases; bases outside gene matches: 2. Germline loops: CDR1 SNHLY, CDR2 FYNNEI. The CDR3 is 13 amino acids.

This clonotype has ten or more counts. The J gene is TRBJ1-6, the V gene TRBV13; D may be TRBD1 (6 bases). CDR3 length: 14 amino acids. The germline gives CDR1 PRHDT, CDR2 FYEKMQ (reference sequence). V was trimmed by 5 bases and J by 10 bases, leaving 15 bases between them. This CDR3 is CASSARGGQSPLHF. In DNA form, the CDR3 reads TGTGCCAGCAGCGCACGGGGGGGCCAATCACCCCTCCACTTT.